This T cell receptor (beta chain) was identified in a study of blood T cell repertoires in COVID-19. Overall study context: Samples representing acute and convalescent COVID-19 were sourced from the United States, Italy and Spain. T cells, B-cell-depleted T cells, or PBMCs supplied cDNA or gDNA.

As originally analysed: Amplification of reference gene primers was used by the study to estimate nucleated cell counts. TCRdb's copy holds only in-frame clones and misses some; the assay was immunoSEQ multiplex PCR. V and J calls and clone size come straight from that table; D and trimming were deduced from the DNA. This repertoire shows 50,000 to 75,000 clones, roughly 85% found once; its top ten account for roughly 3%. The V end lost 1 base, the J end lost 8 bases, and 11 bases lay between the germline ends. The CDR3 contains 13 residues. Per germline, CDR1 LNHDA and CDR2 SQIVND (reference sequence).

Sequencing used peripheral blood. The receptor was isolated from a man aged 55 to 70 with acute or convalescent COVID-19. The chain has TRBV19 and TRBJ1-2; D gene unclear. The CDR3 DNA is TGTGCCAGTAGTATAGGACTCAGTGGAGGCTACACCTTC. This encodes CASSIGLSGGYTF.